Following are 30 T cell receptor beta chains from one sample sequenced in a study of blood T cell repertoires in COVID-19. Clones were sequenced by immunoSEQ multiplex PCR, and TCRdb holds only the in-frame ones, with some missing. This sample has about 48,000 clones, with approximately 88% found just once. The sequenced material came from peripheral blood. The receptors were gathered from a man between 65 and 85 years old with acute or convalescent COVID-19.

V gene TRBV6-2 or TRBV6-3 combines with J gene TRBJ2-3; 8 nucleotides align to TRBD2. V lost 6 bases, J lost 6 bases, and 8 bases stayed unmatched. This CDR3 is built from 14 residues. The germline V gene encodes CDR1 MNHEY and CDR2 SVGEGT. The DNA of the CDR3 is TGTGCCAGCAGCCCGCCGGGACTAGGGGATACGCAGTATTTT. It is translated as CASSPPGLGDTQYF.

The rearrangement links TRBV7-3 to TRBJ2-1; 14 bases match TRBD2. With V trimmed by 3 bases and J by 7 bases, 5 bases remained unmatched. The CDR3 is made up of 16 amino acids. The V gene's germline CDR1 is SGHTA and CDR2 FQGTGA. In DNA form, the CDR3 reads TGTGCCAGCAGCTTCAGTGGGACTAGCGGGAGAAATGAGCAGTTCTTC. Amino acids: CASSFSGTSGRNEQFF.

This chain links TRBV6-2 or TRBV6-3 with TRBJ2-2; TRBD1 might be the D (5 bases). Trimming pared 0 bases from V and 7 bases from J, leaving 12 bases between. Germline CDR1 is MNHEY and CDR2 is SVGEGT. The CDR3 spans 15 residues. CDR3 residues: CASSYSGRAGGELFF. In nucleotides, the CDR3 is TGTGCCAGCAGTTACTCGGGCAGGGCAGGCGGGGAGCTGTTTTTT.

The chain carries TRBV28 and TRBJ1-5; 8 bases match TRBD1. J gave up 3 bases and V 8 bases, and 9 bases lay outside the gene matches. CDR1 is MDHEN, CDR2 SYDVKM, per germline. This CDR3 is built from 15 residues. The CDR3: CASSRDRRYNQPQHF. Written as DNA, the CDR3 is TGTGCCAGCTCCCGGGACAGGCGTTACAATCAGCCCCAGCATTTT.

This rearrangement joins TRBV6-1 to TRBJ1-4; 9 positions agree with TRBD1. CDR3 length: 18 residues. The V and J ends lost 4 bases and 4 bases, in that order; junction bases with no gene match: 13. Germline loops: CDR1 MNHNS, CDR2 SASEGT. As DNA, the CDR3 is TGTGCCAGCAGTGCCGAGGGACAGGGATCGGGGTATAATGAAAAACTGTTTTTT. Translation: CASSAEGQGSGYNEKLFF.

The chain combines TRBV6-5 with TRBJ2-7; 9 bases map to TRBD1. CDR1 is MNHEY and CDR2 is SVGAGI in the germline V gene. V shed 2 bases and J 2 bases; nucleotides not matched to a gene: 1. The CDR3 covers 14 residues. Here the CDR3 DNA reads TGTGCCAGCAGTTACGGGACAGGGACCTACGAGCAGTACTTC. Its translation is CASSYGTGTYEQYF.

The chain carries TRBV6-6 and TRBJ1-6; 10 bases line up with TRBD1. Looked up from germline, CDR1 is MNHNY and CDR2 is SVGAGI (reference sequence). With 7 bases clipped from V and 7 bases from J, the junction kept 10 bases outside the gene matches. This CDR3 region has 16 residues. The CDR3 DNA reads TGTGCCAGCAAGGACAGGGGGATGGGTGGAAATTCACCCCTCCACTTT. This gives the protein CASKDRGMGGNSPLHF.

The rearrangement links TRBV18 to TRBJ2-5; no firm D call. V was shortened by 6 bases and J by 2 bases, with 10 bases between the two germline ends. The CDR3 runs 13 residues. Germline V gene lookup returns CDR1 KGHSH and CDR2 LQKENI. Here the CDR3 DNA reads TGTGCCAGCTCCCACGGCGGACAAGAGACCCAGTACTTC. This encodes CASSHGGQETQYF.

CDR3 nucleotide sequence: TGTGCCAGCAGCTCCTGGACAGGGAAGAGCACTGAAGCTTTCTTT. Its translation: CASSSWTGKSTEAFF. This chain joins TRBV5-5 and TRBJ1-1, with TRBD1 matching over 8 bases. Trimming removed 3 bases from V and 4 bases from J; junction bases left unmatched: 8. The germline V gene has CDR1 SGHKS and CDR2 YYEKEE (reference sequence). The CDR3 runs to 15 residues.

CDR3 region: CATSLRNTEAFF. DNA of the CDR3: TGTGCCACCTCTCTCCGGAACACTGAAGCTTTCTTT. The rearrangement links TRBV19 to TRBJ1-1; unclear D gene. The germline gives CDR1 LNHDA, CDR2 SQIVND (reference sequence). This CDR3 is 12 amino acids long. V was shortened by 10 bases and J by 1 base, with 10 bases between the two germline ends.

The chain joins TRBV27 to TRBJ2-7; 8 bases match TRBD2. After removal of 4 bases from V and 3 bases from J, the junction contained 8 bases not matched to a gene. CDR3 length: 15 residues. The V gene's germline CDR1 is MNHEY and CDR2 SMNVEV (reference sequence). The CDR3 nucleotides are TGTGCCAGCAGTTCGGGTTTCGGGGGGGACTACGAGCAGTACTTC. Amino acid sequence: CASSSGFGGDYEQYF.

DNA for the CDR3: TGCGCCAGCAGCCCCCGTTCTAGCGGGAGTATCGGTGAGCAGTTCTTC. Protein: CASSPRSSGSIGEQFF. The V call is TRBV4-3, the J call TRBJ2-1; 10 bases agree with TRBD2. The germline V gene encodes CDR1 LGHNA and CDR2 YSLEER. This CDR3 contains 16 residues. V was pared by 4 bases and J by 9 bases, with 12 bases of the junction left unmatched.

This chain connects TRBV7-9 to TRBJ1-2; 8 bases agree with TRBD1. The V gene end was trimmed by 5 bases and the J gene end by 6 bases; junction bases not matched to a gene: 5. Germline V CDR1 and CDR2: SEHNR, FQNEAQ (reference sequence). This CDR3 has 13 amino acids. The CDR3 here is CASSAQGADGYTF. In nucleotides, the CDR3 is TGTGCCAGCAGCGCCCAGGGGGCGGATGGCTACACCTTC.

The chain uses TRBV7-8 and TRBJ1-2; tentative D call: TRBD1 (6 bases). The CDR3 totals 14 residues. Germline V gene sequence: CDR1 SGHVS, CDR2 FQNEAQ. The V and J ends lost 1 base and 0 bases respectively, with 6 bases between them. The CDR3 nucleotides are TGTGCCAGCAGCTTAGGGACAGCTAACTATGGCTACACCTTC. This encodes CASSLGTANYGYTF.

CDR3 region: CASAPGQGTPLHF. DNA of the CDR3: TGCGCCAGTGCCCCGGGACAGGGAACACCCCTCCACTTT. This chain connects TRBV10-1 to TRBJ1-6; the match to TRBD1 covers 9 bases. This CDR3 contains 13 residues. Trimming cost V 9 bases and J 11 bases; bases outside gene matches: 8. Germline V lookup: CDR1 WNHNN, CDR2 SYGVQD (reference sequence).

The rearrangement joins TRBV11-3 to TRBJ2-1; 11 bases agree with TRBD1. V lost 4 bases and J lost 8; bases outside the gene matches: 10. The CDR3 runs 16 residues. CDR1 and CDR2 (germline): SGHNT, YENEEA. CDR3 region: CASSSRRTGGEDEQFF. CDR3 bases: TGTGCCAGCAGCTCCCGAAGGACAGGGGGCGAAGATGAGCAGTTCTTC.

The rearrangement joins TRBV6-5 to TRBJ2-7; perhaps TRBD1 as D (6 bases). The CDR3 is made up of 13 amino acids. Trimming cost V 8 bases and J 2 bases, with 13 bases left between them. Germline V gene lookup returns CDR1 MNHEY and CDR2 SVGAGI. In DNA form, the CDR3 reads TGTGCCAGCCGGACAGCCACAGCCTACGAGCAGTACTTC. Translation: CASRTATAYEQYF.

This chain links TRBV9 with TRBJ2-3, with TRBD2 matching over 8 bases. CDR3 length: 13 residues. CDR1 is SGDLS and CDR2 is YYNGEE in the germline V gene. The V gene end was trimmed by 2 bases and the J gene end by 8 bases; junction bases not matched to a gene: 4. CDR3 sequence (DNA): TGTGCCAGCAGCGTCGGGGGGGCAGGTACGCAGTATTTT. Translating gives CASSVGGAGTQYF.

The chain has TRBV27 and TRBJ2-7, with 8 nucleotides matching TRBD2. Germline V lookup: CDR1 MNHEY, CDR2 SMNVEV (reference sequence). The CDR3 totals 17 residues. J lost 0 bases, V lost 0 bases, and 7 bases had no gene match. CDR3 nucleotides: TGTGCCAGCAGTTTATCCGGGAGGGGGGTTCGCTCCTACGAGCAGTACTTC. This gives the protein CASSLSGRGVRSYEQYF.

This chain connects TRBV18 to TRBJ1-4; 9 nucleotides match TRBD1. Per the germline V gene, CDR1 is KGHSH and CDR2 is LQKENI. This CDR3 contains 15 residues. J gave up 8 bases and V 8 bases, and 12 bases lay outside the gene matches. The CDR3 here is CASHSTGQGHEKLFF. The CDR3 nucleotides read TGTGCCAGCCATTCGACCGGACAGGGGCACGAAAAACTGTTTTTT.

This clone was seen a single time. J is TRBJ1-1 and V is TRBV6-5; weak D call: TRBD1 (6 bases). The ends were cut back, 4 bases at V and 3 bases at J, with 15 bases in the middle. Germline loops: CDR1 MNHEY, CDR2 SVGAGI. This CDR3 spans 15 amino acids. CDR3 sequence: CASSFYRESDTEAFF. The CDR3, as DNA: TGTGCCAGCAGTTTCTACAGGGAATCGGACACTGAAGCTTTCTTT.

The rearrangement joins TRBV27 to TRBJ2-1; a weak D match, TRBD1 (5 bases). This CDR3 has 14 residues. Germline-derived CDR1 and CDR2 are MNHEY and SMNVEV (reference sequence). The germline V and J ends were trimmed by 5 bases and 2 bases, with 10 bases remaining between them. The DNA of the CDR3 is TGTGCCAGCAGTCCTCGGACAACCTACAATGAGCAGTTCTTC. Translating it yields CASSPRTTYNEQFF.

The gene calls are TRBV7-3 and TRBJ2-2, with no clear D. Trimming removed 4 bases at V and 6 bases at J, with 9 bases between. The CDR3 contains 13 residues. The germline CDR1 and CDR2 sequences are SGHTA and FQGTGA. CDR3 region: CASSSSGPGELFF. In DNA form, the CDR3 reads TGTGCCAGCAGCTCCTCGGGTCCCGGGGAGCTGTTTTTT. Filled out from reference TRBV7-3 and TRBJ2-2, the complete variable domain reads GAGVSQTPSNKVTEKGKYVELRCDPISGHTALYWYRQSLGQGPEFLIYFQGTGAADDSGLPNDRFFAVRPEGSVSTLKIQRTERGDSAVYLCASSSSGPGELFFGEGSRLTVL.

The V gene is TRBV11-3, the J gene TRBJ2-2, with a weak D call TRBD1 (5 bases). This CDR3 spans 13 amino acids. Germline assignment: CDR1 SGHNT and CDR2 YENEEA. The ends were cut back, 4 bases at V and 7 bases at J, with 10 bases in the middle. CDR3 loop: CASSSQGVGELFF. The CDR3 DNA is TGTGCCAGCAGCTCCCAGGGTGTCGGGGAGCTGTTTTTT.

This clone was recorded a few times. The chain has TRBV2 and TRBJ1-4; a possible D gene is TRBD1 (6 bases). Looked up from germline, CDR1 is SNHLY and CDR2 is FYNNEI. This CDR3 has 14 amino acids. Trimming left V 3 bases short and J 6 bases short, with 11 bases between. For the CDR3, the DNA is TGTGCCAGCAGTGAGAACAGGGTGGATGAAAAACTGTTTTTT. Amino acids: CASSENRVDEKLFF.

V gene TRBV9 combines with J gene TRBJ1-6; unclear D gene. CDR3 length: 15 amino acids. Germline V lookup: CDR1 SGDLS, CDR2 YYNGEE. V dropped 0 bases and J dropped 7 bases, with 11 bases sitting between them. CDR3 DNA: TGTGCCAGCAGCGTAGGGCCCTCGGGGAATTCACCCCTCCACTTT. Amino acids: CASSVGPSGNSPLHF.

The genes are TRBV6-6 and TRBJ1-6; D is unclear. Per germline, CDR1 MNHNY and CDR2 SVGAGI (reference sequence). The CDR3 length is 13 residues. Deletions cut 4 bases from V and 7 bases from J, with 8 bases between. The CDR3 reads CASSSVINSPLHF. In nucleotides, the CDR3 is TGTGCCAGCAGTTCAGTTATCAATTCACCCCTCCACTTT.

V usage is TRBV27 and J usage is TRBJ2-7, with 7 bases lining up with TRBD2. This CDR3 has 16 amino acids. CDR1 is MNHEY, CDR2 SMNVEV, per germline (reference sequence). V was pared by 3 bases and J by 0 bases, with 8 bases of the junction left unmatched. CDR3 residues: CASSLSGTEVSYEQYF. In DNA form, the CDR3 reads TGTGCCAGCAGTTTGAGCGGGACCGAGGTCTCCTACGAGCAGTACTTC.

This chain links TRBV5-1 with TRBJ1-6, with D unclear. V was pared by 0 bases and J by 8 bases, with 6 bases between. The CDR3 contains 13 residues. Looked up from germline, CDR1 is SGHRS and CDR2 is YFSETQ. DNA for the CDR3: TGCGCCAGCAGCTTGGGCCGAGATTCACCCCTCCACTTT. It codes for CASSLGRDSPLHF.

This chain uses TRBV10-2 with TRBJ2-3; D unresolved. Looked up from germline, CDR1 is WSHSY and CDR2 is SAAADI. There are 14 residues in the CDR3. V was clipped by 4 bases and J by 5 bases, with 13 bases between them. The CDR3 spells CASSGRRVGDTQYF. The CDR3 DNA reads as TGCGCCAGCAGTGGACGGAGAGTGGGAGATACGCAGTATTTT.